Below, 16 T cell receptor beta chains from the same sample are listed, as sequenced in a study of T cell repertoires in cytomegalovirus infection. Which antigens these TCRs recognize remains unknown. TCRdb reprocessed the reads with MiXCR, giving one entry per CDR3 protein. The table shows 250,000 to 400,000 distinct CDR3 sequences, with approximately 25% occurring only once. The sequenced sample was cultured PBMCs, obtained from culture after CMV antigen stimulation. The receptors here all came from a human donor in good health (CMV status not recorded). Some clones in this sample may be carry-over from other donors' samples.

The CDR3 loop reads CASSLSRTGGANYGYTF. The CDR3, as DNA: TGTGCCAGCAGCTTGTCCCGGACAGGCGGAGCTAACTATGGCTACACCTTC. The chain has TRBV7-6 and TRBJ1-2; 7 positions match TRBD1. Per germline, CDR1 SGHVS and CDR2 FNYEAQ. V trimming: 3 bases; J trimming: 0 bases; junction bases outside the gene matches: 10. The CDR3 runs to 17 residues.

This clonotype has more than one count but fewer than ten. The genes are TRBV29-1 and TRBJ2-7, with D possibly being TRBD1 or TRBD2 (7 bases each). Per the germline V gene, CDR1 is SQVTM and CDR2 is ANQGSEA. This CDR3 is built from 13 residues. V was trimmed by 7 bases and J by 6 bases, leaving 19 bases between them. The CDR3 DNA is TGCAGCGCTAGGGAGGGGGCGCCAGCCGAGCAGTACTTC. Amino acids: CSAREGAPAEQYF.

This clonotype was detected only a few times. CDR3 in DNA: TGTGCCAGCAGCTTAGATTCTTTTACGGAGCCCCAGCATTTT. Its translation: CASSLDSFTEPQHF. The rearrangement uses TRBV11-2 and TRBJ1-5; no definite D call. The germline V gene has CDR1 SGHAT and CDR2 FQNNGV. This CDR3 spans 14 amino acids. Trimming removed 0 bases at V and 8 bases at J, with 11 bases between.

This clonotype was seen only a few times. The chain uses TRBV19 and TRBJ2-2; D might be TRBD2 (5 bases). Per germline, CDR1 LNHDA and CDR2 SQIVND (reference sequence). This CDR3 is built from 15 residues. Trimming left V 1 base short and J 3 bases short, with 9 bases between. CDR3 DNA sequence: TGTGCCAGTAGTATAGCCGCTAGCCACACCGGGGAGCTGTTTTTT. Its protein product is CASSIAASHTGELFF.

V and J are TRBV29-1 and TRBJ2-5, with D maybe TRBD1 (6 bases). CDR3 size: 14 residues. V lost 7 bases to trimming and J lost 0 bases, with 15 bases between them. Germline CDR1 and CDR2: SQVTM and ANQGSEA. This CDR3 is CSELRGINQETQYF. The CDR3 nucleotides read TGCAGCGAACTAAGGGGGATAAACCAAGAGACCCAGTACTTC.

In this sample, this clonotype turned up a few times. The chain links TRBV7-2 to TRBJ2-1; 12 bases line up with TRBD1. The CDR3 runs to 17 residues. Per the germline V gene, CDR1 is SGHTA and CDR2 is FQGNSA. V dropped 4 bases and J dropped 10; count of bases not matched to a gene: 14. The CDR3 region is CASSSIRTGQGAGEQFF. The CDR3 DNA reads TGTGCCAGCAGCTCCATCCGTACGGGACAGGGGGCGGGGGAGCAGTTCTTC.

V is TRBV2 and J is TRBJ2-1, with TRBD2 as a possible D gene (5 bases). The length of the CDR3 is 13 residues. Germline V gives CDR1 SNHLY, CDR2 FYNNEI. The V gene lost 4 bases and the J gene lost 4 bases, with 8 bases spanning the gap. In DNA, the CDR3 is TGTGCCAGCAGTGCTGTAGCGTACAATGAGCAGTTCTTC. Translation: CASSAVAYNEQFF.

CDR3 residues: CASSPRLGAGDEQYV. The CDR3 DNA sequence: TGTGCCAGCAGCCCACGGTTGGGGGCGGGGGACGAGCAGTACGTC. The chain couples TRBV28 to TRBJ2-7; D perhaps matches TRBD2 (7 bases). CDR1 and CDR2 from the germline V gene are MDHEN and SYDVKM. This CDR3 comprises 15 residues. Trimming shortened V by 6 bases and J by 5 bases, and 20 bases separated the two germline ends.

CDR3 region: CASSPRGSGLNTIYF. CDR3 coding DNA: TGTGCCAGCTCACCACGGGGGTCCGGACTCAACACCATATATTTT. The chain carries TRBV18 and TRBJ1-3, with a possible D match to TRBD1 (5 bases). Germline V gives CDR1 KGHSH, CDR2 LQKENI. The CDR3 is made up of 15 amino acids. V shed 1 base and J shed 7 bases, with 14 bases lying between them.

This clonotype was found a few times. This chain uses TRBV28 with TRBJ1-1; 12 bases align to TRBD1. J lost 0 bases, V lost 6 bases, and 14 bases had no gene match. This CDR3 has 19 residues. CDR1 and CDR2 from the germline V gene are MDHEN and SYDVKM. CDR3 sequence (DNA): TGTGCCAGCAGGAAAGATTGGGACAGGGGGCTGTGGATGAACACTGAAGCTTTCTTT. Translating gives CASRKDWDRGLWMNTEAFF. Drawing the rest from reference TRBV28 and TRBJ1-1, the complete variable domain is DVKVTQSSRYLVKRTGEKVFLECVQDMDHENMFWYRQDPGLGLRLIYFSYDVKMKEKGDIPEGYSVSREKKERFSLILESASTNQTSMYLCASRKDWDRGLWMNTEAFFGQGTRLTVV.

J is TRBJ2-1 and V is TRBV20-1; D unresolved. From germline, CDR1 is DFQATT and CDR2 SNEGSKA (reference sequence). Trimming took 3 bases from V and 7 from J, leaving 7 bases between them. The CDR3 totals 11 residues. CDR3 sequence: CSASVPNEQFF. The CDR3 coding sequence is TGCAGTGCTAGCGTGCCTAATGAGCAGTTCTTC.

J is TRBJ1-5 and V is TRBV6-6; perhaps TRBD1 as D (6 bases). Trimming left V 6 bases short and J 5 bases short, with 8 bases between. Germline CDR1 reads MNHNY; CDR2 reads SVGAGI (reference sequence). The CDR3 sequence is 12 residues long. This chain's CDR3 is CASREGDQPQHF. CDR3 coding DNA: TGTGCCAGCAGGGAGGGGGATCAGCCCCAGCATTTT.

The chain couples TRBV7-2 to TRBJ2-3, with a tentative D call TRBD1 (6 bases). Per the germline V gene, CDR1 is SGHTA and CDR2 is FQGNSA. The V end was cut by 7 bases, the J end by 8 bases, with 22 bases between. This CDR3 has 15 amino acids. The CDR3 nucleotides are TGTGCCAGCACCCTTACAGGGTGGGGCCACGGTACGCAGTATTTT. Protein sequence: CASTLTGWGHGTQYF.

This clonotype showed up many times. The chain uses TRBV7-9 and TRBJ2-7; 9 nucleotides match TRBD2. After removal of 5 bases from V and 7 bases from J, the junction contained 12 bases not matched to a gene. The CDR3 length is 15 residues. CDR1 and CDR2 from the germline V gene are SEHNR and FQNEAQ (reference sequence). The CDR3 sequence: CASSAGGDKPKEQYF. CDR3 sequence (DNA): TGTGCCAGCAGCGCGGGGGGGGACAAGCCGAAAGAGCAGTACTTC.

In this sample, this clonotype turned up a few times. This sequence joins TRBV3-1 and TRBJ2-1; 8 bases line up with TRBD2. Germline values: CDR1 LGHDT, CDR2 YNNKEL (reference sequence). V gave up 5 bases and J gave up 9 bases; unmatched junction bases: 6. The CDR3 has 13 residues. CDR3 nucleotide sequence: TGTGCCAGCAGCTACGGACTAGCTGGTGAGCAGTTCTTC. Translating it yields CASSYGLAGEQFF.

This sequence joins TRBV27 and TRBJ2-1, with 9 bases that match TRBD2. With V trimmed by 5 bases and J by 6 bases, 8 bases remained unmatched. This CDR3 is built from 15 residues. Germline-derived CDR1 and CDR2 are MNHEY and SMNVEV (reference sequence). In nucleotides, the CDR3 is TGTGCCAGCAGTCCCCTGACTAGCGGAACCAATGAGCAGTTCTTC. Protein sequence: CASSPLTSGTNEQFF.